Included here is one T cell receptor (beta chain) sequence, with context. The CDR3 covers 10 residues. Germline V gene data show CDR1 as MNHNS and CDR2 as SASEGT. Trimming removed 4 bases at V and 8 bases at J, with 5 bases between. The authors reverse transcribed about 0.5 to 1 ug RNA with random hexamers. It was immunoSEQ multiplex PCR that amplified TCR beta CDR3 across 54 Vbeta and 13 Jbeta. TCRdb re-analysed the immunoSEQ multiplex PCR reads in MiXCR, keeping a single row per CDR3 protein. The sample has just over 150,000 distinct CDR3 sequences; roughly 94% are singletons. These data originate in a study of CD8 T cells in Susac syndrome.

The origin of this receptor is a human donor with multiple sclerosis. Material: CD8+ T cells from PBMCs. The gene calls are TRBV6-1 and TRBJ1-2; no definite D call. This chain's CDR3 is CASSGRGYTF. The CDR3 DNA reads TGTGCCAGCAGTGGTCGGGGCTACACCTTC.